Below, 21 T cell receptor beta chains from the same sample are listed, as sequenced in a study of blood T cell repertoires in COVID-19. Sequencing was performed with immunoSEQ multiplex PCR; in TCRdb, only in-frame clones are kept and a portion is missing. The profile shows about 140,000 clones, over 70% of them singletons. The sequenced sample consisted of peripheral blood. These receptors all stem from a man in his 70s who had recovered from COVID-19.

As concerns this clone: A junction boundary mismatches the germline segment, possibly from a read error. The chain combines TRBV19 with TRBJ2-1; the match to TRBD1 covers 8 bases. CDR1 is LNHDA, CDR2 SQIVND, per germline (reference sequence). This CDR3 comprises 14 residues. CDR3: CASSTTTSQGQALF. The CDR3 region has the DNA TGTGCCAGTAGTACCACCACATCCCAGGGACAGGCACTCTTC.

V is TRBV14 and J is TRBJ1-1, with 8 positions matching TRBD1. Germline CDR1 reads SGHDN; CDR2 reads FVKESK. The CDR3 loop spans 13 amino acids. J was trimmed by 5 bases and V by 6 bases; bases with no gene match: 5. The chain's CDR3 is CASRLTGGTEAFF. DNA of the CDR3: TGTGCCAGCAGACTAACAGGGGGAACTGAAGCTTTCTTT.

The chain employs TRBV6-2 or TRBV6-3 and TRBJ2-7, with 9 bases that match TRBD2. Germline trimming cut 5 bases from V and 2 bases from J; bases unmatched to any gene: 4. The CDR3 is 14 residues long. The germline gives CDR1 MNHEY, CDR2 SVGEGT. CDR3 in amino acids: CASSPGLAPYEQYF. The DNA for the CDR3 is TGTGCCAGCAGTCCGGGACTAGCCCCCTACGAGCAGTACTTC.

The rearrangement links TRBV12-3 or TRBV12-4 to TRBJ2-1, with D hard to call. Trimming removed 1 base at V and 9 bases at J, with 7 bases between. This CDR3 contains 12 residues. As DNA, the CDR3 is TGTGCCAGCAGTTTAGTGCTCGGTGAGCAGTTCTTC. Its protein is CASSLVLGEQFF.

This clone has just one count. CDR3 in amino acids: CASSQDLGAEQFF. The CDR3 DNA sequence: TGTGCCAGCAGCCAAGATTTGGGGGCCGAGCAGTTCTTC. The chain recombines TRBV14 with TRBJ2-1, with D possibly being TRBD1 (6 bases). This CDR3 has 13 amino acids. V lost 0 bases to trimming and J lost 10 bases, with 10 bases between them. Germline V gene lookup returns CDR1 SGHDN and CDR2 FVKESK.

At least ten counts were recorded for this clone. This rearrangement joins TRBV12-3 or TRBV12-4 to TRBJ2-7; 8 bases match TRBD1. Trimming at V came to 6 bases and at J to 3 bases, leaving 4 bases not matched to a gene. This CDR3 comprises 13 residues. CDR3 coding DNA: TGTGCCAGCAGGGGACAGGAGCTCTACGAGCAGTACTTC. Protein: CASRGQELYEQYF.

The V gene is TRBV19, the J gene TRBJ2-1; D unclear. CDR3 length equals 13 residues. Germline V gene sequence: CDR1 LNHDA, CDR2 SQIVND (reference sequence). The V gene lost 1 base and the J gene lost 8 bases, with 9 bases spanning the gap. CDR3: CASSIGARDEQFF. The CDR3 DNA reads as TGTGCCAGTAGTATAGGCGCCCGGGATGAGCAGTTCTTC.

The V gene is TRBV10-3, the J gene TRBJ2-6; 8 bases are a match to TRBD1. Germline CDR1 ENHRY, CDR2 SYGVKD. V gave up 6 bases and J gave up 2 bases; unmatched junction bases: 12. The CDR3 totals 18 residues. In DNA, the CDR3 is TGTGCCATCAGCACCGGGGGACAGGAAGGGACTGGGGCCAACGTCCTGACTTTC. This translates into CAISTGGQEGTGANVLTF.

The V call is TRBV19, the J call TRBJ1-1; TRBD1 matches 10 bases. The CDR3 consists of 15 residues. Per germline, CDR1 LNHDA and CDR2 SQIVND (reference sequence). With V trimmed by 5 bases and J by 3 bases, 6 bases remained unmatched. The CDR3 DNA reads TGTGCCAGTAGTCCGCTGGGACAGGGGTACACTGAAGCTTTCTTT. This sequence encodes CASSPLGQGYTEAFF. The variable domain in full, with the rest retrieved from reference TRBV19 and TRBJ1-1, is DGGITQSPKYLFRKEGQNVTLSCEQNLNHDAMYWYRQDPGQGLRLIYYSQIVNDFQKGDIAEGYSVSREKKESFPLTVTSAQKNPTAFYLCASSPLGQGYTEAFFGQGTRLTVV.

The V gene is TRBV6-5, the J gene TRBJ2-1; D is undetermined. Per the germline V gene, CDR1 is MNHEY and CDR2 is SVGAGI. CDR3 size: 11 residues. Trimming cost V 7 bases and J 8 bases, with 9 bases left between them. Here the CDR3 DNA reads TGTGCCAGCAAATTTAATTATGAGCAGTTCTTC. The encoded protein is CASKFNYEQFF.

The chain recombines TRBV6-2 or TRBV6-3 with TRBJ1-5; TRBD1 is a possible D gene (5 bases). The CDR3 sequence is 14 residues long. Trimming removed 2 bases at V and 4 bases at J, with 9 bases between. Germline CDR1 is MNHEY and CDR2 is SVGEGT. CDR3 DNA: TGTGCCAGCAGTTACGGGACTGGAAATCAGCCCCAGCATTTT. It specifies CASSYGTGNQPQHF.

V usage is TRBV27 and J usage is TRBJ1-1; D unresolved. The V gene's germline CDR1 is MNHEY and CDR2 SMNVEV (reference sequence). The CDR3 spans 15 residues. The germline V and J ends were trimmed by 5 bases and 3 bases, with 16 bases remaining between them. The CDR3 spells CASSPHQPVDTEAFF. CDR3 DNA sequence: TGTGCCAGCAGTCCCCATCAACCGGTCGACACTGAAGCTTTCTTT.

V gene TRBV6-2 or TRBV6-3 combines with J gene TRBJ2-7, with a possible D match to TRBD2 (5 bases). Germline assignment: CDR1 MNHEY and CDR2 SVGEGT. The CDR3 length is 17 residues. V was cut by 4 bases and J by 6 bases, with 25 bases left in between. The DNA for the CDR3 is TGTGCCAGCAGTTTTGGCCGGATCGACGGGGAGACGGGCGAGCAGTACTTC. This encodes CASSFGRIDGETGEQYF.

This clone was seen a few times. The chain is built from TRBV5-1 and TRBJ2-1; TRBD2 agrees at 7 bases. The CDR3 runs to 15 residues. Germline assignment: CDR1 SGHRS and CDR2 YFSETQ. The V and J ends lost 6 bases and 5 bases, in that order; junction bases with no gene match: 11. In DNA form, the CDR3 reads TGCGCCAGCAATCCGAGCGGGGACCTGGACAATGAGCAGTTCTTC. Its translation is CASNPSGDLDNEQFF.

This rearrangement joins TRBV29-1 to TRBJ1-2, with D tentatively TRBD1 (6 bases). This CDR3 spans 12 amino acids. Trimming took off 4 bases at V and 5 bases at J, with 11 bases between the two ends. Per germline, CDR1 SQVTM and CDR2 ANQGSEA. The CDR3 DNA reads as TGCAGCGTTGCGAAACAGGGATATGGCTACACCTTC. It yields the protein CSVAKQGYGYTF. The entire variable domain, with the rest obtained from reference TRBV29-1 and TRBJ1-2, is as follows: SAVISQKPSRDICQRGTSLTIQCQVDSQVTMMFWYRQQPGQSLTLIATANQGSEATYESGFVIDKFPISRPNLTFSTLTVSNMSPEDSSIYLCSVAKQGYGYTFGSGTRLTVV.

This clone was detected only a few times. The chain couples TRBV19 to TRBJ2-7, with 7 bases aligning to TRBD1. The germline V gene has CDR1 LNHDA and CDR2 SQIVND (reference sequence). The CDR3 runs to 13 residues. V dropped 5 bases and J dropped 1; count of bases not matched to a gene: 2. In DNA, the CDR3 is TGTGCCAGTAGTGGGGACAGATCCTACGAGCAGTACTTC. It is translated as CASSGDRSYEQYF.

The chain uses TRBV7-8 and TRBJ1-2; D might be TRBD1 (6 bases). Germline CDR1 and CDR2: SGHVS and FQNEAQ. This CDR3 comprises 16 residues. V was shortened by 5 bases and J by 4 bases, with 20 bases between the two germline ends. The CDR3 bases are TGTGCCAGCAGCCTCCGACAATATGGGGGGGCCTATGGCTACACCTTC. As protein: CASSLRQYGGAYGYTF.

This rearrangement joins TRBV4-1 to TRBJ2-7; 11 bases align to TRBD2. CDR3 length: 14 residues. Germline assignment: CDR1 MGHRA and CDR2 YSYEKL. The junction had 0 bases not matched to a gene; V was cut back by 1 base and J by 4 bases. The DNA of the CDR3 is TGCGCCAGCAGCCAAGTAGCGGGAGGGTACGAGCAGTACTTC. Its translation is CASSQVAGGYEQYF.

This chain joins TRBV6-6 and TRBJ2-7; tentative D call: TRBD2 (5 bases). Germline CDR1 and CDR2: MNHNY and SVGAGI (reference sequence). Trimming left V 4 bases short and J 4 bases short, with 14 bases between. This CDR3 is 14 amino acids long. DNA of the CDR3: TGTGCCAGCAGTTTTAACAGCGGTAATTACGAGCAGTACTTC. Amino acids: CASSFNSGNYEQYF.

V gene TRBV5-1 combines with J gene TRBJ2-1; D is perhaps TRBD1 (5 bases). Deletions cut 0 bases from V and 1 base from J, with 8 bases between. This CDR3 comprises 15 residues. Germline values: CDR1 SGHRS, CDR2 YFSETQ. CDR3 DNA: TGCGCCAGCAGCTTGGGGGGCCAGTCCTACAATGAGCAGTTCTTC. Protein product: CASSLGGQSYNEQFF.

V gene TRBV6-6 combines with J gene TRBJ2-7; TRBD2 matches 13 bases. The trim removed 4 bases at V and 4 bases at J, leaving 7 bases unmatched. Germline V gives CDR1 MNHNY, CDR2 SVGAGI (reference sequence). This CDR3 region has 16 residues. CDR3 nucleotides: TGTGCCAGCAGTTTTGGACTAGCGGGAGAGGAATACGAGCAGTACTTC. Its translation is CASSFGLAGEEYEQYF.